The 28 T cell receptor beta chains below all came from one sample that was sequenced in a study of OX40 agonist ivuxolimab in advanced cancers. The method was the immunoSEQ multiplex PCR assay. TCRdb took over this immuneACCESS table, retaining in-frame rearrangements with V and J assigned. Such tables are incomplete; in checked studies, under half of the missing clones stem from an unresolved V gene, and the remainder is unexplained. The sample table lists around 78,000 clones, over 75% of them with a count of one. Of the sample, roughly 0.22% falls within the top ten clones. The sequences come from CD4+ or CD8+ T cells sorted from blood, collected in a trial of the OX40 agonist ivuxolimab. Every receptor here comes from an adult with an advanced solid tumor such as melanoma, head and neck, liver or kidney cancer.

The chain carries TRBV10-3 and TRBJ1-1, with 8 bases aligning to TRBD1. V was pared by 2 bases and J by 0 bases, with 14 bases of the junction left unmatched. Germline assignment: CDR1 ENHRY and CDR2 SYGVKD. This CDR3 has 19 residues. This CDR3 is CAISEQGARVLGMNTEAFF. In DNA form, the CDR3 reads TGTGCCATCAGTGAGCAGGGGGCGCGGGTTTTGGGCATGAACACTGAAGCTTTCTTT.

This clone was seen a single time. V gene TRBV5-1 combines with J gene TRBJ2-7; D gene unclear. V gave up 1 base and J gave up 2 bases, with 10 bases separating them. The V gene's germline CDR1 is SGHRS and CDR2 YFSETQ. CDR3 length: 14 residues. The DNA for the CDR3 is TGCGCCAGCAGCTTGTTTCAGGCACCCTACGAGCAGTACTTC. This gives the protein CASSLFQAPYEQYF.

The rearrangement uses TRBV6-5 and TRBJ1-3, with D perhaps TRBD1 (5 bases). The CDR3 runs 15 residues. Deletions cut 6 bases from V and 0 bases from J, with 12 bases between. Looked up from germline, CDR1 is MNHEY and CDR2 is SVGAGI. Written as DNA, the CDR3 is TGTGCCAGCAGAAAAGGGACGGTCTCTGGAAACACCATATATTTT. Translation gives CASRKGTVSGNTIYF.

The V and J genes are TRBV6-6 and TRBJ2-1; 10 positions agree with TRBD1. The CDR3 has 16 amino acids. The ends lost 4 bases at V and 7 bases at J; junction bases unmatched: 10. Germline V gene data show CDR1 as MNHNY and CDR2 as SVGAGI (reference sequence). CDR3 sequence: CASSFNAGQGINEQFF. In DNA form, the CDR3 reads TGTGCCAGCAGTTTCAACGCGGGACAGGGGATTAATGAGCAGTTCTTC.

This sequence joins TRBV2 and TRBJ2-5; no firm D call. CDR3 length: 14 residues. Trimming took off 6 bases at V and 5 bases at J, with 16 bases between the two ends. Germline CDR1 and CDR2: SNHLY and FYNNEI. The CDR3 coding sequence is TGTGCCAGCAGCCCCGTGGGGTTACGGGAGACCCAGTACTTC. Its protein is CASSPVGLRETQYF.

The V call is TRBV4-1, the J call TRBJ2-7; 10 bases are a match to TRBD2. V was pared by 4 bases and J by 7 bases, with 19 bases of the junction left unmatched. CDR1 is MGHRA, CDR2 YSYEKL, per germline. This CDR3 region has 18 residues. The CDR3 loop is CASSPLLAGVILSREQYF. The CDR3 DNA reads as TGCGCCAGCAGCCCCCTGCTAGCGGGAGTTATCCTTTCTAGAGAGCAGTACTTC.

This chain uses TRBV15 with TRBJ2-1; no clear D gene. The V and J ends lost 0 bases and 5 bases respectively, with 5 bases between them. Germline CDR1 is LNHNV and CDR2 is YYDKDF (reference sequence). This CDR3 comprises 13 residues. In DNA form, the CDR3 reads TGTGCCACCAGCAGAGACAGAAACAATGAGCAGTTCTTC. It encodes CATSRDRNNEQFF.

The chain is built from TRBV20-1 and TRBJ1-5; D call uncertain. This CDR3 region has 11 residues. The V end was cut by 2 bases, the J end by 6 bases, with 5 bases between. Looked up from germline, CDR1 is DFQATT and CDR2 is SNEGSKA (reference sequence). CDR3 DNA sequence: TGCAGTGCTAGAAGTGGTCAGCCCCAGCATTTT. It yields the protein CSARSGQPQHF.

V gene TRBV6-6 combines with J gene TRBJ1-1, with TRBD1 matching 8 bases. Germline lookup yields CDR1 MNHNY and CDR2 SVGAGI (reference sequence). Trimming took 3 bases from V and 3 from J; bases not matched to a gene: 6. The CDR3 spans 15 residues. This CDR3 is CASSYQGAGDTEAFF. DNA for the CDR3: TGTGCCAGCAGTTATCAGGGGGCGGGCGACACTGAAGCTTTCTTT.

The chain couples TRBV6-6 to TRBJ1-2, with D hard to call. CDR1 is MNHNY, CDR2 SVGAGI, per germline (reference sequence). This CDR3 is built from 13 residues. Trimming removed 5 bases from V and 4 bases from J, with 11 bases in between. CDR3 protein: CASSPTTSYGYTF. CDR3 sequence (DNA): TGTGCCAGCAGTCCGACGACTAGCTATGGCTACACCTTC.

The chain combines TRBV27 with TRBJ2-1, with D tentatively TRBD2 (6 bases). Germline V gene sequence: CDR1 MNHEY, CDR2 SMNVEV (reference sequence). The CDR3 contains 13 residues. With 8 bases removed from V and 9 bases from J, the gap between germline ends came to 17 bases. The CDR3 nucleotides are TGTGCCAGCTCCGGGACTCTCATCACTGAGCAGTTCTTC. It is translated as CASSGTLITEQFF.

The V and J genes are TRBV6-5 and TRBJ2-2, with 10 positions matching TRBD1. Germline V gives CDR1 MNHEY, CDR2 SVGAGI. The CDR3 extends over 14 amino acids. The V and J ends lost 7 bases and 7 bases, in that order; junction bases with no gene match: 6. The CDR3 region has the DNA TGTGCCAGCATAGGACAGGGGGGGGTCGGGGAGCTGTTTTTT. Translation gives CASIGQGGVGELFF.

DNA of the CDR3: TGTGCCAGCAGGGGCCGCGGTCTTGAGACCCAGTACTTC. Protein product: CASRGRGLETQYF. This chain links TRBV5-8 with TRBJ2-5; D gene uncertain. The V end was cut by 5 bases, the J end by 5 bases, with 13 bases between. Germline values: CDR1 SGHTS, CDR2 YDEGEE. The CDR3 length is 13 residues.

The sample holds a few counts of this clone. This chain connects TRBV12-2 to TRBJ1-2. TRBV12-2 is classified as a pseudogene. The CDR3 consists of 17 residues. CDR3 DNA: TGTGCAAGTCGCTTAGCGCGTGGGAAGACAGCGGGGGATGGCTACACCTTC. Encoded protein: CASRLARGKTAGDGYTF.

Written as DNA, the CDR3 is TGTGCCAGCAGCCCCCGGGGGGGATCCGGAAACACCATATATTTT. Amino acid sequence: CASSPRGGSGNTIYF. The gene calls are TRBV7-2 and TRBJ1-3, with a possible D match to TRBD1 (5 bases). The length of the CDR3 is 15 residues. With 5 bases removed from V and 4 bases from J, the gap between germline ends came to 15 bases. Per germline, CDR1 SGHTA and CDR2 FQGNSA.

The V call is TRBV28, the J call TRBJ1-2; D is undetermined. Germline V CDR1 and CDR2: MDHEN, SYDVKM. CDR3 size: 16 residues. V lost 5 bases, J lost 5 bases, and 21 bases lay in between. The CDR3 protein is CASSLYAHDTRYGYTF. CDR3 bases: TGTGCCAGCAGTCTCTACGCGCACGACACCAGATATGGCTACACCTTC.

The chain uses TRBV28 and TRBJ1-1; D gene ambiguous. CDR1 and CDR2 from the germline V gene are MDHEN and SYDVKM. The CDR3 consists of 12 residues. V was shortened by 3 bases and J by 6 bases, with 8 bases between the two germline ends. As DNA, the CDR3 is TGTGCCAGCAGTTTTAATAGGCCTGAAGCTTTCTTT. Translated: CASSFNRPEAFF. Supplemented by reference TRBV28 and TRBJ1-1, the full variable domain reads DVKVTQSSRYLVKRTGEKVFLECVQDMDHENMFWYRQDPGLGLRLIYFSYDVKMKEKGDIPEGYSVSREKKERFSLILESASTNQTSMYLCASSFNRPEAFFGQGTRLTVV.

This clone appeared a single time. As DNA, the CDR3 is TGTGCCAGTAGTATGACTAGCGGGAGTTTCTCCTACAATGAGCAGTTCTTC. Amino acids: CASSMTSGSFSYNEQFF. The chain uses TRBV19 and TRBJ2-1; 12 bases map to TRBD2. V gave up 3 bases and J gave up 0 bases; unmatched junction bases: 3. CDR1 is LNHDA, CDR2 SQIVND, per germline (reference sequence). This CDR3 spans 17 amino acids.

J is TRBJ1-3 and V is TRBV19; D ambiguous. The CDR3 has 14 residues. Trimming pared 3 bases from V and 8 bases from J, leaving 14 bases between. Germline CDR1 and CDR2: LNHDA and SQIVND (reference sequence). Written as DNA, the CDR3 is TGTGCCAGTAGTATGACACACTACCGGGACACCATATATTTT. As protein: CASSMTHYRDTIYF.

The V gene is TRBV10-3, the J gene TRBJ2-2; 9 positions agree with TRBD1. With 10 bases clipped from V and 3 bases from J, the junction kept 3 bases outside the gene matches. Looked up from germline, CDR1 is ENHRY and CDR2 is SYGVKD. The CDR3 has 13 residues. Here the CDR3 reads CATTGGYTGELFF. The DNA of the CDR3 is TGTGCCACGACAGGGGGATACACCGGGGAGCTGTTTTTT.

The chain recombines TRBV4-3 with TRBJ2-1, with D tentatively TRBD1 (5 bases). Germline values: CDR1 LGHNA, CDR2 YSLEER. This CDR3 region has 15 residues. The ends were cut back, 8 bases at V and 0 bases at J, with 14 bases in the middle. The CDR3 DNA reads as TGCGCCAGCTCTATCCCTGACAGCTCCTACAATGAGCAGTTCTTC. This translates into CASSIPDSSYNEQFF.

The J gene is TRBJ2-3, the V gene TRBV6-4, with TRBD2 matching over 8 bases. Germline-derived CDR1 and CDR2 are MRHNA and SNTAGT. The V segment lost 3 bases and the J segment 2 bases; nucleotides outside the gene matches: 7. This CDR3 has 16 residues. In DNA, the CDR3 is TGTGCCAGCAGTGAGTTTAGCGGGATCACCACAGATACGCAGTATTTT. Its protein product is CASSEFSGITTDTQYF.

This clone was counted between two and nine times. The chain has TRBV21-1 and TRBJ2-7; the DNA was not used to check the table's D call, TRBD2. TRBV21-1 is a recognized pseudogene. The CDR3 is 18 amino acids. CDR3 region: CASSTLTRGGSLLDWQYF. DNA of the CDR3: TGTGCCAGCAGCACCCTAACCCGGGGGGGGTCCCTTTTAGATTGGCAGTACTTC.

This chain uses TRBV11-2 with TRBJ1-1; D not certain. This CDR3 has 15 amino acids. Germline CDR1 SGHAT, CDR2 FQNNGV. Trimming cost V 0 bases and J 11 bases, with 19 bases left between them. The CDR3 nucleotides read TGTGCCAGCAGCTTAGATCAGTCGACCAGTGGAACGGCTTTCTTT. Its protein is CASSLDQSTSGTAFF.

The chain uses TRBV5-4 and TRBJ2-7, with D perhaps TRBD1 (6 bases). The V end lost 4 bases, the J end lost 5 bases, and 19 bases lay between the germline ends. Germline V gene data show CDR1 as SGHNT and CDR2 as YYREEE (reference sequence). CDR3 length: 15 residues. Here the CDR3 DNA reads TGTGCCAGCAGCCCGAAAGGGGGTGCCCCCCACGAGCAGTACTTC. Translated, it gives CASSPKGGAPHEQYF.

The count of this clone is one. The chain joins TRBV18 to TRBJ2-3; D call uncertain. This CDR3 contains 14 residues. Germline V CDR1 and CDR2: KGHSH, LQKENI. V lost 3 bases to trimming and J lost 1 base, with 8 bases between them. The CDR3 sequence: CASSPERGTDTQYF. The CDR3 bases are TGTGCCAGCTCACCCGAACGGGGCACAGATACGCAGTATTTT.

The rearrangement links TRBV7-2 to TRBJ2-1, with 9 bases fitting TRBD1. The germline V gene encodes CDR1 SGHTA and CDR2 FQGNSA. V dropped 4 bases and J dropped 4; count of bases not matched to a gene: 5. There are 15 residues in the CDR3. CDR3 nucleotide sequence: TGTGCCAGCAGCTCGGACAGGGGCGTGTACAATGAGCAGTTCTTC. Amino acids: CASSSDRGVYNEQFF.

The chain carries TRBV2 and TRBJ2-4, with D perhaps TRBD1 or TRBD2 (6 bases each). The CDR3 spans 16 residues. Germline V CDR1 and CDR2: SNHLY, FYNNEI. V gave up 3 bases and J gave up 3 bases, with 15 bases separating them. In DNA form, the CDR3 reads TGTGCCAGCAGTGATTATTTGGGGGGCGTCAAAAACATTCAGTACTTC. It translates to CASSDYLGGVKNIQYF.